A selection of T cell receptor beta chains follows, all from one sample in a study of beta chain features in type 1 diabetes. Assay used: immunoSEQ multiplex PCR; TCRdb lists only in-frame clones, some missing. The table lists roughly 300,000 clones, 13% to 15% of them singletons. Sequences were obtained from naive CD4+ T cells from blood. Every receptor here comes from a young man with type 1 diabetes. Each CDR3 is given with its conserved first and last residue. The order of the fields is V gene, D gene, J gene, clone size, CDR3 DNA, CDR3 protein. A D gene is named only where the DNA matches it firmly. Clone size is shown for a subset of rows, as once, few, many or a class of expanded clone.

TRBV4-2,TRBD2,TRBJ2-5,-,TGTGCCAGCAGCCCCGGACTAGGGGAGACCCAGTACTTC,CASSPGLGETQYF
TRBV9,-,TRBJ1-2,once,TGTGCCAGCAGCGTAGACAGGTCGCCCGACTATGGCTACACCTTC,CASSVDRSPDYGYTF
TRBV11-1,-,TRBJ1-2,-,TGTGCCAGCAGCTCGGACAGAAACTATGGCTACACCTTC,CASSSDRNYGYTF
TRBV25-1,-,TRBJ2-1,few,TGTGCCAGCAGTGAGTGGGGGTTAAGACAGGAGTACAATGAGCAGTTCTTC,CASSEWGLRQEYNEQFF
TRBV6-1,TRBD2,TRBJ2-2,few,TGTGCCAGCCCGAGCGGGGACACCGGGGAGCTGTTTTTT,CASPSGDTGELFF
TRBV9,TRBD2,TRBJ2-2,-,TGTGCCAGCAGCTTTAGCGGGAGTGGCACCGGGGAGCTGTTTTTT,CASSFSGSGTGELFF
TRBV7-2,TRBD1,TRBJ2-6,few,TGTGCCAGCAGCCTACAGGGGGCTGGGGCCAACGTCCTGACTTTC,CASSLQGAGANVLTF
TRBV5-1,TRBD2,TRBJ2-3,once,TGCGCCAGCAGCGGGCTAGCGGGAACCACAGATACGCAGTATTTT,CASSGLAGTTDTQYF
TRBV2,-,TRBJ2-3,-,TGTGCCAGCAGTCCCTACACAGATACGCAGTATTTT,CASSPYTDTQYF
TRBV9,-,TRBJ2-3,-,TGTGCCAGCAGCAAAGCTAGCGCAGCTAGCACAGATACGCAGTATTTT,CASSKASAASTDTQYF
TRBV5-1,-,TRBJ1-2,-,TGCGCCAGCACCCCGGGAGGGACTAACTATGGCTACACCTTC,CASTPGGTNYGYTF
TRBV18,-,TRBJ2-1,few,TGTGCCAGCTCAGCGATGGAGTATGAGCAGTTCTTC,CASSAMEYEQFF
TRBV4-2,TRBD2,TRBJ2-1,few,TGTGCCAGCAGCCGCAGTACTAGCGGGGCCTACAATGAGCAGTTCTTC,CASSRSTSGAYNEQFF
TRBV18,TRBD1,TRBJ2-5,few,TGTGCCAGCTCACCACCCGGGACAGGGGGAGAGACCCAGTACTTC,CASSPPGTGGETQYF
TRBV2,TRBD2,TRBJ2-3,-,TGTGCCAGCAGCCGGACTAGCGTCGTAGATACGCAGTATTTT,CASSRTSVVDTQYF
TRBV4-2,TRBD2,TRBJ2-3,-,TGTGCCAGCAGCCAGGCTACTAGCGGGAGGGCCAACGCCCAGTATTTT,CASSQATSGRANAQYF
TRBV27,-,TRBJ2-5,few,TGTGCCAGCAGTTTAGGGTCAGCCGGGGATCAAGAGACCCAGTACTTC,CASSLGSAGDQETQYF
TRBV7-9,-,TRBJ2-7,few,TGTGCCAGCAGCTCCTTTAGGGGCCCTTTTCTCGAGCAGTACTTC,CASSSFRGPFLEQYF
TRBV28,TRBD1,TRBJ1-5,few,TGTGCCAGCAGTTCCGGGACAGGGGTTCAGCCCCAGCATTTT,CASSSGTGVQPQHF
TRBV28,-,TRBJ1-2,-,TGTGCCAGCAGTTTTGGGCGGACTTATGGCTACACCTTC,CASSFGRTYGYTF
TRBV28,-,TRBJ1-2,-,TGTGCCAGCAGTCCCGGAGAATATGGCTACACCTTC,CASSPGEYGYTF
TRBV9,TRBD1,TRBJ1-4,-,TGTGCCAGCAGCGCGACAGGGGCTAATGAAAAACTGTTTTTT,CASSATGANEKLFF
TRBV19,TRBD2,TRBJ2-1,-,TGTGCCAGTAGTATGTACAGCGGGAGGGATCCGCAGTTCTTC,CASSMYSGRDPQFF
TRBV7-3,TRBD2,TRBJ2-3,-,TGTGCCAGCAGCCCCCGCGGATTAGGCGGGAGAGGCACAGATACGCAGTATTTT,CASSPRGLGGRGTDTQYF
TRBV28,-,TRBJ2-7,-,TGTGCCAGCACAGGCGCAAGCTCCTACGAGCAGTACTTC,CASTGASSYEQYF
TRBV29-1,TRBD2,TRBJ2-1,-,TGCAGCGTTCCCTTGCTTGGAGGACTAGCGGGCGGGAATGAGCAGTTCTTC,CSVPLLGGLAGGNEQFF
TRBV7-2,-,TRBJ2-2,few,TGTGCCAGCAGCTTAGTAGCGGCGAACACCGGGGAGCTGTTTTTT,CASSLVAANTGELFF
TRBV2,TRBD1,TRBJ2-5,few,TGTGCCAGCAGCCCGGACAGGGGGAGGGAGACCCAGTACTTC,CASSPDRGRETQYF
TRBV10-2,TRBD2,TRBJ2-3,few,TGCGCCAGCAGTAGCGGGGAGGGCACAGATACGCAGTATTTT,CASSSGEGTDTQYF
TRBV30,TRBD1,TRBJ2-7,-,TGTGCCTGGAGTGTACAGGGGAAAGCCTACGAGCAGTACTTC,CAWSVQGKAYEQYF
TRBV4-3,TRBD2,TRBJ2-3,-,TGCGCCAGCAGCCACCCCCCCCTAGCGGGAGTCTCAGATACGCAGTATTTT,CASSHPPLAGVSDTQYF
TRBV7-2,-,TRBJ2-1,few,TGTGCCAGCAGCAGATCGAGAATAGGTACGGGAGTTGAGCAGTTCTTC,CASSRSRIGTGVEQFF
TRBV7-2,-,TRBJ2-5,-,TGTGCCAGCAGACTCCCCCCGTATGAGACCCAGTACTTC,CASRLPPYETQYF
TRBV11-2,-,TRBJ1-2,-,TGTGCCAGCAGCCAGGGGCGAGGCTATGGCTACACCTTC,CASSQGRGYGYTF
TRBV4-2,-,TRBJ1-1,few,TGTGCCAGCAGCCATTCGCCTATGAACACTGAAGCTTTCTTT,CASSHSPMNTEAFF
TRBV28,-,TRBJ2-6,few,TGTGCCAGCAGTCCGTACACAGCTGGGGCCAACGTCCTGACTTTC,CASSPYTAGANVLTF
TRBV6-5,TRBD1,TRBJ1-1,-,TGTGCCAGCAGTTTTTCCGGGACAGTGATGAACACTGAAGCTTTCTTT,CASSFSGTVMNTEAFF
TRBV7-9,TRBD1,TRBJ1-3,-,TGTGCCAGCAGCCCACAGGGGATAAACACCATATATTTT,CASSPQGINTIYF
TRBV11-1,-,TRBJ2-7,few,TGTGCCAGCAGCTTAGTGGTACAGGCCCACGAGCAGTACTTC,CASSLVVQAHEQYF
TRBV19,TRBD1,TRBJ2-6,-,TGTGCCAGTACGGCACCCACCGGGACAGGGGTGCCTGGGGCCAACGTCCTGACTTTC,CASTAPTGTGVPGANVLTF